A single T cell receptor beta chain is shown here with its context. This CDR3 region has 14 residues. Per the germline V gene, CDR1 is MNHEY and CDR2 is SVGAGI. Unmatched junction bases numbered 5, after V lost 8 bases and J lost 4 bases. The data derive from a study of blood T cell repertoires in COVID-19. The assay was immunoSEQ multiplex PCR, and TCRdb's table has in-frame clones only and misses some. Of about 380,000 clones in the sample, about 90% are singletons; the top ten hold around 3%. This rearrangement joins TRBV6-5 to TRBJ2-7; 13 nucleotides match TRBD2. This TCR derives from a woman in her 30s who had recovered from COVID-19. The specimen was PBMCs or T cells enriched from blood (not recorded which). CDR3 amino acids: CASAPGLAGYEQYF. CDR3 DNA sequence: TGTGCCAGCGCCCCGGGACTAGCGGGATACGAGCAGTACTTC.